The present TCR beta chain was sequenced within a study of technical replicates of blood from several donors. Sequenced by immunoSEQ multiplex PCR; TCRdb stores in-frame clones only, minus some. The sample records roughly 80,000 clones, around 91% being singletons. The CDR3 has 15 residues. The V gene's germline CDR1 is PRHDT and CDR2 FYEKMQ (reference sequence). V shed 4 bases and J shed 6 bases, with 17 bases lying between them. This clonotype was obtained from a human donor in good health. Sequencing was done on a sample of T cells isolated from PBMCs. The J gene is TRBJ2-3, the V gene TRBV13; D might be TRBD2 (5 bases). In DNA form, the CDR3 reads TGTGCCAGCAGCTCTACAATGGCTAGCATCGATACGCAGTATTTT. Amino acids: CASSSTMASIDTQYF.